This TCR beta chain is drawn from a study of blood T cell repertoires in COVID-19. Study at large: Whether acute or convalescent, the COVID-19 samples came from the United States, Italy and Spain. PBMCs, B-cell-depleted T cells, or T cells were the source of the cDNA or gDNA that made up the material.

In the authors' workflow: The assay estimated nucleated cells by amplifying reference gene primers. Profiling relied on immunoSEQ multiplex PCR, and the TCRdb table lists in-frame clones only, not all of them. V, J and clone size are taken as reported in that table, and D and trimming were inferred from the DNA itself. The data show tens of thousands of clones, with about three quarters seen just once and about 24% held by the top ten. From germline, CDR1 is LGHDT and CDR2 YNNKEL (reference sequence). The CDR3 has 14 amino acids. The V segment lost 3 bases and the J segment 5 bases; nucleotides outside the gene matches: 5.

This receptor was obtained from a human donor in a cohort sampled during active COVID-19. The rearrangement uses TRBV3-1 (or the pseudogene TRBV3-2) and TRBJ2-5; TRBD2 aligns across 8 bases. The sequencing sample was made of peripheral blood. CDR3 in amino acids: CASSQSGGAETQYF. DNA for the CDR3: TGTGCCAGCAGCCAGTCCGGGGGGGCGGAGACCCAGTACTTC.